This record covers a single TCR beta chain. Its specificity is not known. TCRdb keeps only in-frame clones here, not all; method: immunoSEQ multiplex PCR. The data contain 130,000 or so clones, over 80% of them seen just once; the ten biggest clones take up roughly 6.5%. The data belong to a study of cytomegalovirus exposure and HLA in healthy donors. Study outcomes and limitations: A few of the chains that were CMV-associated were confirmed in vitro to be specific for CMV antigens. A list of about 160 TCR beta chains associated with cytomegalovirus was given. According to a later analysis, TCR clusters from the first cohort tended to co-occur in the 120 or so validation repertoires. Most TCR sequences were rare, but some public TCRs occurred in many donors.

Sequenced: PBMCs. This TCR derives from a woman younger than 45 in good health and CMV-seropositive.

DNA for the CDR3: TGTGCCAGCAGCTTAGTACAGGTAACTGAAGCTTTCTTT. This translates into CASSLVQVTEAFF. The V call is TRBV11-2, the J call TRBJ1-1; perhaps TRBD1 as D (5 bases). Germline CDR1 is SGHAT and CDR2 is FQNNGV. V was clipped by 1 base and J by 5 bases, with 8 bases between them. The CDR3 sequence is 13 residues long.